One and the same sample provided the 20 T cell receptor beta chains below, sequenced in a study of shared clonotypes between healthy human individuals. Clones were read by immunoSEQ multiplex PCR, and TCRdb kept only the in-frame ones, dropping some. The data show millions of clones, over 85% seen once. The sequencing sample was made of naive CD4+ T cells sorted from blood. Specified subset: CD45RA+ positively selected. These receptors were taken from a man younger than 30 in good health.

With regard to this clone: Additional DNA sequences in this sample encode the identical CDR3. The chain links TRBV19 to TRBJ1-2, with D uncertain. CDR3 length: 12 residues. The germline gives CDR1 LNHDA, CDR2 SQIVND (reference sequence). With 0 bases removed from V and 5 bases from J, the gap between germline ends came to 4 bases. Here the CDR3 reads CASSIDLYGYTF. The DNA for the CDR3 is TGTGCCAGTAGTATAGACTTGTATGGCTACACCTTC.

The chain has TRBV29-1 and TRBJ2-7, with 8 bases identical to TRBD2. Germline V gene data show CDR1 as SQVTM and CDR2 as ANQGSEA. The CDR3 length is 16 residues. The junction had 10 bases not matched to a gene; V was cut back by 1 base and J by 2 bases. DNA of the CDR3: TGCAGCGTTGAAGGTGTGGGGCGGGGGGCCACCTACGAGCAGTACTTC. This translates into CSVEGVGRGATYEQYF.

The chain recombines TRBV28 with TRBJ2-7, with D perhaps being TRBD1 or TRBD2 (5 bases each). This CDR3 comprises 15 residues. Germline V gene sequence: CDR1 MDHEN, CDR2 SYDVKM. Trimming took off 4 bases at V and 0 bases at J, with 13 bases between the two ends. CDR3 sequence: CASSSRGISSYEQYF. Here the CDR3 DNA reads TGTGCCAGCAGTTCCCGGGGCATCAGCTCCTACGAGCAGTACTTC.

The CDR3 here is CASRVYRDNQETQYF. The CDR3 nucleotides are TGTGCCAGTCGGGTCTACCGGGACAACCAAGAGACCCAGTACTTC. V usage is TRBV19 and J usage is TRBJ2-5, with D perhaps matching TRBD1 (6 bases). The CDR3 length is 15 residues. Trimming pared 8 bases from V and 0 bases from J, leaving 16 bases between. Germline CDR1 is LNHDA and CDR2 is SQIVND (reference sequence). The variable domain in full, with the rest retrieved from reference TRBV19 and TRBJ2-5, is DGGITQSPKYLFRKEGQNVTLSCEQNLNHDAMYWYRQDPGQGLRLIYYSQIVNDFQKGDIAEGYSVSREKKESFPLTVTSAQKNPTAFYLCASRVYRDNQETQYFGPGTRLLVL.

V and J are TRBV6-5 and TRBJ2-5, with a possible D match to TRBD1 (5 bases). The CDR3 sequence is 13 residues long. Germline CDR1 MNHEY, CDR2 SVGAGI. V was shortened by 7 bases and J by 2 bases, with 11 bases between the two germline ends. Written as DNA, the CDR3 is TGTGCCAGCATAGGAGCAGGGCAAGAGACCCAGTACTTC. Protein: CASIGAGQETQYF.

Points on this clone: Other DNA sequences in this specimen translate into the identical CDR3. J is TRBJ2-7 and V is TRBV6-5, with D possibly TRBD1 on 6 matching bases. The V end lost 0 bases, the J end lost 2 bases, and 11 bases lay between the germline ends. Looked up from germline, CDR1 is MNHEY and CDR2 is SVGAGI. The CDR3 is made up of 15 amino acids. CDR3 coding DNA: TGTGCCAGCAGTTACTCCGGACAGAGAGCCTACGAGCAGTACTTC. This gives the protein CASSYSGQRAYEQYF.

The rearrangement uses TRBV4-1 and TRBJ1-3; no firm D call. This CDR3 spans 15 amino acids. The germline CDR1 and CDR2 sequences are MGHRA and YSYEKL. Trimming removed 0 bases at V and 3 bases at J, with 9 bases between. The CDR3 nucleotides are TGCGCCAGCAGCCAAGATCTGGGGTATGGAAACACCATATATTTT. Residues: CASSQDLGYGNTIYF.

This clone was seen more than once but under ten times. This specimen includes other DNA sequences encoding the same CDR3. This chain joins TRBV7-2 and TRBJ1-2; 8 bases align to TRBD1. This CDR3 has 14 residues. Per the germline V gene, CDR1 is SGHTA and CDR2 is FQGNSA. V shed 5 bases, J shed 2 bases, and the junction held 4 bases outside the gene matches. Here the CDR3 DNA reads TGTGCCAGCAGCCCCCGACAGGGGAACTATGGCTACACCTTC. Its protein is CASSPRQGNYGYTF.

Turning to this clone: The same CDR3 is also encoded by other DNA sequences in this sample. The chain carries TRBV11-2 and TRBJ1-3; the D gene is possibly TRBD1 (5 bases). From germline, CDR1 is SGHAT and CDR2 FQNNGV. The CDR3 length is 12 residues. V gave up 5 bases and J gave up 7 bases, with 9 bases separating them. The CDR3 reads CASSLGGNTIYF. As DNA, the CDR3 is TGTGCCAGCAGCCTTGGGGGGAACACCATATATTTT.

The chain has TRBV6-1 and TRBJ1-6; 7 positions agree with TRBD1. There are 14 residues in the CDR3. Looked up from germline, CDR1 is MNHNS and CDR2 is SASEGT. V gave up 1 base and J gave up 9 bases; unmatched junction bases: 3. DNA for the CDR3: TGTGCCAGCAGTGAAGACAGGGGCTCTTCACCCCTCCACTTT. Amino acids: CASSEDRGSSPLHF.

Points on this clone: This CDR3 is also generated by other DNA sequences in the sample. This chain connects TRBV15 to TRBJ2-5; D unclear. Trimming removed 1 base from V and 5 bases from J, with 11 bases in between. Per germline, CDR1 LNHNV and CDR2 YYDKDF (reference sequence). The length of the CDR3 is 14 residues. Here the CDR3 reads CATSRAPPRETQYF. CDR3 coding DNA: TGTGCCACCAGCAGAGCTCCCCCGAGGGAGACCCAGTACTTC. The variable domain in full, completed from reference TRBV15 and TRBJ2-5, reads DAMVIQNPRYQVTQFGKPVTLSCSQTLNHNVMYWYQQKSSQAPKLLFHYYDKDFNNEADTPDNFQSRRPNTSFCFLDIRSPGLGDTAMYLCATSRAPPRETQYFGPGTRLLVL.

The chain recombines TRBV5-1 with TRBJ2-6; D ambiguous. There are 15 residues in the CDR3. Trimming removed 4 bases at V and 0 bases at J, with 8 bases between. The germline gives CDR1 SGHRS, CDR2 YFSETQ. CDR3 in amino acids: CASSTYSSGANVLTF. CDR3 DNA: TGCGCCAGCAGCACCTATAGCTCTGGGGCCAACGTCCTGACTTTC.

In nucleotides, the CDR3 is TGTGCCAGCAGTCCAACAGGGTGGAATTCACCCCTCCACTTT. This sequence encodes CASSPTGWNSPLHF. The genes are TRBV28 and TRBJ1-6; tentatively, D is TRBD1 (6 bases). The germline V gene has CDR1 MDHEN and CDR2 SYDVKM. CDR3 size: 14 residues. Between the trimmed V and J ends, which lost 5 bases and 7 bases, there was a span of 12 bases.

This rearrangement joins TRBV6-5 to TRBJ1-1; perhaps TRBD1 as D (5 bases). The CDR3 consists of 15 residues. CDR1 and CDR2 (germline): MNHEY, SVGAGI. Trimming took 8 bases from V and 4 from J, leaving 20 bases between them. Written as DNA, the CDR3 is TGTGCCAGCCGCCCTTCGGGGGGGATATCCACTGAAGCTTTCTTT. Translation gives CASRPSGGISTEAFF.

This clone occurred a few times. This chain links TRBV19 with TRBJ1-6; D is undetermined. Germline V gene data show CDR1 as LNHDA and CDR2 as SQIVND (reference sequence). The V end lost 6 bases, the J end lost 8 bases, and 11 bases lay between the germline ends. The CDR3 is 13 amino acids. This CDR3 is CASRTSGDSPLHF. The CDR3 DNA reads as TGTGCCAGTAGAACTAGTGGGGATTCACCCCTCCACTTT.

The CDR3 protein is CASSARSGNVLTF. DNA of the CDR3: TGTGCCAGCTCAGCCCGAAGCGGCAACGTCCTGACTTTC. The chain joins TRBV18 to TRBJ2-6; a possible D gene is TRBD2 (5 bases). The CDR3 consists of 13 residues. Looked up from germline, CDR1 is KGHSH and CDR2 is LQKENI. Trimming removed 5 bases at V and 9 bases at J, with 11 bases between.

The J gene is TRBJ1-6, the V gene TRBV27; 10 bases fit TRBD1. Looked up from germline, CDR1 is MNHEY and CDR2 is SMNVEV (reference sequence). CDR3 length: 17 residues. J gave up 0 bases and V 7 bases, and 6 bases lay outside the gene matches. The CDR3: CASTRGQGLSYNSPLHF. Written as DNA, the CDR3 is TGTGCCAGCACCCGGGGACAGGGGCTCTCCTATAATTCACCCCTCCACTTT.

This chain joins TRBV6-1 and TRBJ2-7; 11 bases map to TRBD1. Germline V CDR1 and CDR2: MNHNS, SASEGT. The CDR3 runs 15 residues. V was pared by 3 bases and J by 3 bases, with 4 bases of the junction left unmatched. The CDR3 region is CASSDPGQGVYEQYF. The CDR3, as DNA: TGTGCCAGCAGTGATCCGGGACAGGGGGTCTACGAGCAGTACTTC.

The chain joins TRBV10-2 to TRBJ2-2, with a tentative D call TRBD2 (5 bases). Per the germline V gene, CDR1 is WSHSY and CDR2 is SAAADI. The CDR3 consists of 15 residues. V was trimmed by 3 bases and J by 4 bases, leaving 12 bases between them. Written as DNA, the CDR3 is TGCGCCAGCAGTGATTATACAGCGGTCACCGGGGAGCTGTTTTTT. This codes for CASSDYTAVTGELFF.

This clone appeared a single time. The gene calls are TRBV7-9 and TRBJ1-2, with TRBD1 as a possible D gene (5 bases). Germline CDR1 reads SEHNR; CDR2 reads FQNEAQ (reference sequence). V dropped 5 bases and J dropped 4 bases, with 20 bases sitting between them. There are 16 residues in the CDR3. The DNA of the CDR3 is TGTGCCAGCAGCCCCCTAGGAGGGGAGATGGGCTATGGCTACACCTTC. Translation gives CASSPLGGEMGYGYTF.